The clone carrying this T cell receptor beta chain was counted a few times. Its antigen is as yet unknown. The unexposed donors gave CD4+ T cells in about 2010-2019, prior to COVID-19. Isolation of CD4+ T cells took place after about 9 days in culture. Method: immunoSEQ multiplex PCR; TCRdb's copy keeps in-frame clones and lacks some. Here the sample spans 25,000 to 30,000 clones, about 80% being singletons. These data belong to a study of CD4 T cells in relation to SARS-CoV-2 and coronaviruses. Losses at the gene ends were 4 bases for V and 4 bases for J; bases not matched to a gene: 8. This CDR3 is 17 amino acids long. CDR1 SGHDT and CDR2 YYEEEE come from the germline V gene.

Sequenced: CD4+ T cells from PBMCs, cultured in vitro. The TCR originated in a human donor in good health. V gene TRBV5-6 combines with J gene TRBJ2-3, with 14 bases identical to TRBD2. The CDR3 here is CASSLRPGLAGADTQYF. CDR3 DNA: TGTGCCAGCAGCCTGAGACCGGGACTAGCGGGAGCAGATACGCAGTATTTT.